The rows below give T cell receptor beta chains drawn from one sample of a study of T cell responses to AZD1222 COVID-19 vaccine. Profiling relied on immunoSEQ multiplex PCR, and the TCRdb table lists in-frame clones only, not all of them. The sample carries under 40,000 clones, roughly nine tenths recorded once. The sequences come from peripheral blood, collected on day 0 of AZD1222 vaccination. Receptors were obtained from an adult in good health. Each CDR3 is given without its conserved first and last residue. Fields, in order: CDR3 length, V gene, CDR3 protein.

13 | TRBV3-1/TRBV3-2 | ASSPRALIHNEQF
11 | TRBV7-9 | ASSLRTNTEAF
13 | TRBV11-3 | ASSLSIRKRYGYT
12 | TRBV10-1 | ASSGLAGTDTQY
10 | TRBV9 | ASTRGNSPLH
12 | TRBV10-3 | AISEPDSSYEQY
12 | TRBV6-4 | ASSDTQDTGELF
13 | TRBV5-1 | ASTPGGPLAYEQY
10 | TRBV27 | ASISAGNTIY
11 | TRBV18 | ASSRNSNQPQH
14 | TRBV4-2 | ASSQEGEGGRTEAF
12 | TRBV27 | ASSPGGRSYEQY
12 | TRBV7-2 | ASSLRRQQETQY
11 | TRBV7-2 | ASSLPGSYEQY
13 | TRBV6-1 | ASSESQGGTDTQY
12 | TRBV28 | ASLTPQVNYGYT
13 | TRBV24-1 | ATSDRTGGWDEQY
13 | TRBV6-5 | ASSSRLDGGNEQF
11 | TRBV7-9 | ASSLDQRAQRY
12 | TRBV3-1/TRBV3-2 | ASSQGQRNEKLF
13 | TRBV27 | ASSLSGRGRYEQF
9 | TRBV10-3 | AISESDTQY
16 | TRBV19 | ASTNRGSQWGSTDTQY
11 | TRBV9 | ASSLVGGGELF
16 | TRBV4-3 | ASSQEPPRGAWGIEQY
16 | TRBV7-3 | ASSTTTGQGAHTGELF
11 | TRBV19 | ASSLPGQYGYT
13 | TRBV7-2 | ASSLAGGAGNTIY
12 | TRBV27 | ASSLIAMSTEAF
14 | TRBV19 | ASSISGQRNTGELF
10 | TRBV7-2 | ASSEPGGEQY
12 | TRBV18 | ASSPVSTSDEQF
13 | TRBV6-1 | ASSEVLRVDYGYT
13 | TRBV24-1 | ATSTAGQGHGELF
9 | TRBV7-9 | ASSPVGPLH
12 | TRBV19 | ASSPGRRLETQY
14 | TRBV5-1 | ASSLTSGQGNYGYT
12 | TRBV27 | ASRGGFGNEKLF
13 | TRBV6-5 | ASSHRSSYNSPLH
11 | TRBV6-5 | ASSRRDVNEQY
13 | TRBV10-3 | AIGSAERSSYEQY
13 | TRBV6-1 | ASSEWTSGAGEQY
15 | TRBV6-4 | ASSRGTSGGDSYEQY
18 | TRBV21-1 | ASSKGRLAGPLGFQETQY
13 | TRBV29-1 | SVWGSDRGSYEQY
13 | TRBV7-2 | ASSPSSGGYQPQH
11 | TRBV6-6 | ASSYGDSYEQY
12 | TRBV28 | ASSSSQLQETQY
13 | TRBV5-8 | ASSLDLREGDGYT
15 | TRBV10-1 | ASSESGTHPFVYGYT
14 | TRBV11-2 | ASSQTGTGFDYEQY
12 | TRBV7-3 | ASSLVRENSPLH
12 | TRBV6-5 | ASSTHGGTYEQY
10 | TRBV18 | ASSLDYYEQY
18 | TRBV4-1 | ASSPTSTGFSNLKGEPQH
13 | TRBV4-1 | ASSQGLAGGPEQY
13 | TRBV5-1 | ASSMGTDSGNTIY
13 | TRBV27 | ASSPRGPRNSPLH
13 | TRBV7-2 | ASSLGTSGLDEQY